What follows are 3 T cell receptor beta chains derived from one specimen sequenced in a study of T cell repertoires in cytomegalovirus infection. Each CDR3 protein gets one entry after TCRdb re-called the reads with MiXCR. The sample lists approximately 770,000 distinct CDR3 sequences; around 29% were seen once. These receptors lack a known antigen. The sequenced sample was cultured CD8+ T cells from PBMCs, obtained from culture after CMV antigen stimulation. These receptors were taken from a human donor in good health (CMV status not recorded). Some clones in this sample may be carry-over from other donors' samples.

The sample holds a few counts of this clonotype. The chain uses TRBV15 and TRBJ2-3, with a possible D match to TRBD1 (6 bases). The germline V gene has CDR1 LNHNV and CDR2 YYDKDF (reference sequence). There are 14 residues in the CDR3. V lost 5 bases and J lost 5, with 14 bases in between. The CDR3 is CATSDRTVEDTQYF. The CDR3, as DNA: TGTGCCACCAGCGACCGGACAGTAGAAGATACGCAGTATTTT.

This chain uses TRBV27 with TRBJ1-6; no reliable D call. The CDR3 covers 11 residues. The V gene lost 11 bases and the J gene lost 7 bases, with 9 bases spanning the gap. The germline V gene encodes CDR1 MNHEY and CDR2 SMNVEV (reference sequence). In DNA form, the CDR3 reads TGTGCCTCCGGTTCGAATTCACCCCTCCACTTT. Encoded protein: CASGSNSPLHF.

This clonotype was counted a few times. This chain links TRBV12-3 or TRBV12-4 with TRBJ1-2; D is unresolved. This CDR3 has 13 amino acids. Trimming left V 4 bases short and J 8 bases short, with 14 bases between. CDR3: CASSSGLMEGYTF. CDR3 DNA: TGTGCCAGCAGTTCAGGACTGATGGAGGGCTACACCTTC.